This T cell receptor beta chain was sequenced during a study of T cell responses to AZD1222 COVID-19 vaccine. This table comes from immunoSEQ multiplex PCR, and its TCRdb copy is limited to in-frame clones, with some not included. The table lists about 140,000 clones, 70% to 90% of them singletons. Trimming took off 10 bases at V and 2 bases at J, with 17 bases between the two ends. Per germline, CDR1 MNHEY and CDR2 SVGAGI. There are 14 residues in the CDR3. The sequencing used peripheral blood, collected on day 0 of AZD1222 vaccination. The source is an adult in good health. The rearrangement uses TRBV6-5 and TRBJ1-2, with TRBD1 as a possible D gene (6 bases). Written as DNA, the CDR3 is TGTGCCACCGCGAGGGGGGGTGAGAACTATGGCTACACCTTC. Encoded protein: CATARGGENYGYTF.